A selection of T cell receptor beta chains follows, all from one sample in a study of blood T cell repertoires in COVID-19. The assay was immunoSEQ multiplex PCR, and TCRdb's table has in-frame clones only and misses some. The sample records about 180,000 clones, approximately 80% being singletons. The sequencing input was PBMCs or T cells enriched from blood (not recorded which). All receptors derive from a man aged 55 to 69 who had been exposed to COVID-19. The CDR3 runs from the conserved cysteine through the conserved F or W. Each record gives: clone size, V gene, CDR3 length, D gene, J gene, CDR3 DNA, CDR3 protein. A D gene is named only where the DNA matches it firmly. Some rows have no size entry. The others give once, few or many, or a class for an expanded clone.

NA	TRBV19	14	TRBD1	TRBJ1-4	TGTGCCAGTAGACGCGGGACAGGGGGAGAAAAACTGTTTTTT	CASRRGTGGEKLFF
NA	TRBV27	15	TRBD2	TRBJ2-3	TGTGCCAGCAGTTTTGGTCGGGGGGGGGCAGATACGCAGTATTTT	CASSFGRGGADTQYF
NA	TRBV5-6	16	TRBD2	TRBJ2-1	TGTGCCAGCAGCTTGGCGAGCGGGAGGGCCTTCAATGAGCAGTTCTTC	CASSLASGRAFNEQFF
once	TRBV29-1	13	TRBD1	TRBJ2-7	TGCAGCGTAAGGGACAGGGTCGGGTACGAGCAGTACTTC	CSVRDRVGYEQYF
few	TRBV6-5	13	NA	TRBJ1-2	TGTGCCAGCAGTCCAACAGGGAACTATGGCTACACCTTC	CASSPTGNYGYTF
NA	TRBV28	15	TRBD1	TRBJ2-1	TGTGCCAGCAGCAGTTGGACAGGGAGCAACAATGAGCAGTTCTTC	CASSSWTGSNNEQFF
NA	TRBV12-3/TRBV12-4	12	NA	TRBJ1-5	TGTGCCAGCAGTTTGGGCAGGGAGGGTCGGCATTTT	CASSLGREGRHF
NA	TRBV12-3/TRBV12-4	13	NA	TRBJ1-5	TGTGCCAGCAGTTTAGTCCGTGATCAGCCCCAGCATTTT	CASSLVRDQPQHF
NA	TRBV29-1	9	NA	TRBJ1-1	TGCAGCGTTGACGCTGAAGCTTTCTTT	CSVDAEAFF
NA	TRBV6-5	13	TRBD1	TRBJ1-6	TGTGCCAGCAACCAGGGGGGTTCTTCACCCCTCCACTTT	CASNQGGSSPLHF
NA	TRBV28	15	NA	TRBJ1-2	TGTGCCAGCAGCGCGGCCTTACGAGCTAACTATGGCTACACCTTC	CASSAALRANYGYTF
NA	TRBV27	15	TRBD2	TRBJ2-7	TGTGCCAGCAGTTTGGCACTAGCGGCCTCCTACGAGCAGTACTTC	CASSLALAASYEQYF
NA	TRBV12-3/TRBV12-4	12	NA	TRBJ2-5	TGTGCCAGCAGTCCCCTCCGGGAGACCCAGTACTTC	CASSPLRETQYF
NA	TRBV14	11	NA	TRBJ2-5	TGTGCCAGCAGCCCCGGGGAAATCCAGTACTTC	CASSPGEIQYF
once	TRBV18	15	NA	TRBJ1-6	TGTGCCAGCTCACCACGGGACATGACTAATTCACCCCTCCACTTT	CASSPRDMTNSPLHF
NA	TRBV12-3/TRBV12-4	12	NA	TRBJ2-2	TGTGCCAGCAGTTTCAAGCGTGACGAACTGTTTTTT	CASSFKRDELFF
NA	TRBV12-3/TRBV12-4	11	NA	TRBJ1-2	TGTGCCAGCAGTCTCAGGGGTGGCTACACCTTC	CASSLRGGYTF
few	TRBV7-9	12	NA	TRBJ2-1	TGTGCCAGCAGTTACAGGTACGATGAGCAGTTCTTC	CASSYRYDEQFF
NA	TRBV15	15	NA	TRBJ1-4	TGTGCCACCAGCAGGGGGATAATGGGAGGGCAAAAACTGTTTTTT	CATSRGIMGGQKLFF
NA	TRBV19	18	NA	TRBJ2-7	TGTGCCAGTAGTATGGGCATTCTTCCTACTAGCCCTACCTACGAGCAGTACTTC	CASSMGILPTSPTYEQYF
once	TRBV29-1	12	TRBD1	TRBJ2-5	TGCAGCGTGGGACAGAAACAAGAGACCCAGTACTTC	CSVGQKQETQYF
NA	TRBV27	14	NA	TRBJ1-2	TGTGCCAGCAGTTTAGGGGGGGGCGGTTATGGCTACACCTTC	CASSLGGGGYGYTF
NA	TRBV19	13	TRBD2	TRBJ2-4	TGTGCCAGTAGGGCAGCGGGAGGGAACATTCAGTACTTC	CASRAAGGNIQYF
NA	TRBV25-1	14	NA	TRBJ1-2	TGTGCCAGCAGTGAATCAGGGGCTAACTATGGCTACACCTTC	CASSESGANYGYTF
NA	TRBV12-3/TRBV12-4	12	NA	TRBJ1-1	TGTGCCAGCAGTTTACGGGCAAGAGGGGCTTTCTTT	CASSLRARGAFF
NA	TRBV2	12	NA	TRBJ2-7	TGTGCCAGCAGATGGACAGACTACGAGCAGTACTTC	CASRWTDYEQYF
NA	TRBV15	15	NA	TRBJ2-7	TGTGCCACCAGCAGAGATCAGGGCACCACCTACGAGCAGTACTTC	CATSRDQGTTYEQYF
NA	TRBV6-5	13	TRBD1	TRBJ2-7	TGTGCCAGCAGGACAGGGGGGACCTACGAGCAGTACTTC	CASRTGGTYEQYF